Listed below are T cell receptor beta chains from one sample, sequenced in a study of glioma-infiltrating T cells. MiXCR was run by TCRdb on the multiplex PCR reads, yielding one entry per CDR3 protein. Here the sample spans some 99,000 distinct CDR3 sequences, less than 30% being singletons. The sequenced sample consisted of glioma tissue, nonneoplastic brain tissue, or PBMCs (not recorded which). The receptors were gathered from a human donor with low-grade glioma or glioblastoma, undergoing nonglioma brain surgery, or in good health (not recorded which). CDR3s include the opening cysteine and the closing phenylalanine or tryptophan. The D gene is left open where the match is weak. Only some rows state a clone size, as once, few, many or a class for expanded clones.

.	TRBV6-2/TRBV6-3	many	TRBJ1-6	CASSYGDNSPLHF	TGTGCCAGCAGTTATGGGGATAATTCACCCCTCCACTTT
TRBD1	TRBV11-2	few	TRBJ1-2	CASSYGTGGYYGYTF	TGTGCCAGCAGCTACGGGACAGGGGGATACTATGGCTACACCTTC
.	TRBV28	many	TRBJ2-3	CASSFIPGERDTQYF	TGTGCCAGCAGTTTTATCCCGGGAGAACGAGATACGCAGTATTTT
.	TRBV5-1	few	TRBJ2-7	CASSLSPGGEQYF	TGCGCCAGCAGCTTGTCCCCAGGTGGCGAGCAGTACTTC
.	TRBV19	few	TRBJ1-1	CASSFLASETEAFF	TGTGCCAGTAGCTTTCTGGCCTCGGAGACTGAAGCTTTCTTT
.	TRBV7-9	.	TRBJ2-2	CASSLGGGQQNTGELFF	TGTGCCAGCAGCTTAGGAGGAGGCCAACAGAACACCGGGGAGCTGTTTTTT
.	TRBV19	.	TRBJ1-1	CASRPMGWMNTEAFF	TGTGCCAGTAGGCCGATGGGGTGGATGAACACTGAAGCTTTCTTT
TRBD1	TRBV4-2	.	TRBJ2-1	CASSLTGGQFNEQFF	TGTGCCAGCAGCCTCACAGGGGGCCAGTTCAATGAGCAGTTCTTC
.	TRBV6-1	many	TRBJ2-1	CASNLVNEQFF	TGTGCCAGCAATTTAGTCAATGAGCAGTTCTTC
.	TRBV7-2	many	TRBJ2-5	CASSLRFQETQYF	TGTGCCAGCAGCTTAAGGTTCCAAGAGACCCAGTACTTC
.	TRBV6-1	many	TRBJ2-7	CASSPAHEQYF	TGTGCCAGCTCCCCGGCCCACGAGCAGTACTTC
.	TRBV20-1	once	TRBJ1-2	CSARGDNYGYIF	TGCAGTGCTAGGGGAGATAACTATGGCTACATCTTC
TRBD1	TRBV20-1	many	TRBJ1-4	CSANSGGGTNEKLFF	TGCAGTGCTAATTCAGGGGGTGGAACTAATGAAAAACTGTTTTTT
.	TRBV6-2/TRBV6-3	once	TRBJ1-5	CASSWGYQPQHF	TGTGCCAGCAGTTGGGGTTATCAGCCCCAGCATTTT
.	TRBV7-9	many	TRBJ1-3	CASSPRNTIYF	TGTGCCAGCAGCCCCCGAAACACCATATATTTT
.	TRBV6-5	many	TRBJ1-3	CASSYSGGSYPSGNTIYF	TGTGCCAGCAGTTACTCGGGGGGCAGCTATCCTTCTGGAAACACCATATATTTT
.	TRBV12-3/TRBV12-4	many	TRBJ1-2	CASSLNSLYGYTF	TGTGCCAGCAGTTTAAACAGTCTCTATGGCTACACCTTC
.	TRBV7-2	many	TRBJ2-2	CASSLVYHRGGDTGELFF	TGTGCCAGCAGCTTAGTCTACCATCGGGGAGGCGACACCGGGGAGCTGTTTTTT
TRBD1	TRBV6-1	many	TRBJ1-2	CASRAGTGDNYGYTF	TGTGCCAGCAGAGCCGGGACAGGGGATAACTATGGCTACACCTTC
.	TRBV11-2	.	TRBJ1-3	CASSLHAGNTIYF	TGTGCCAGCAGCTTGCATGCTGGAAACACCATATATTTT
.	TRBV11-3	many	TRBJ2-3	CASRLTQVTDTQYF	TGTGCCAGCAGATTAACGCAAGTCACAGATACGCAGTATTTT
.	TRBV28	many	TRBJ2-7	CASSWGKGGTYEQYF	TGTGCCAGCAGTTGGGGGAAAGGGGGGACGTACGAGCAGTACTTC
.	TRBV7-9	many	TRBJ1-1	CASSLLWGYKNTEAFF	TGTGCCAGCAGTCTACTGTGGGGGTACAAGAACACTGAAGCTTTCTTT
.	TRBV7-8	many	TRBJ1-1	CASSSRRGVRTEAFF	TGTGCCAGCAGCTCCAGAAGGGGCGTTAGGACTGAAGCTTTCTTT
.	TRBV3-1	many	TRBJ1-2	CASSRGKIGYTF	TGTGCCAGCAGCCGAGGGAAGATTGGCTACACCTTC
.	TRBV5-1	many	TRBJ1-1	CASSLGRVRTEAFF	TGCGCCAGCAGCCTGGGTCGCGTACGCACTGAAGCTTTCTTT
.	TRBV7-6	many	TRBJ1-5	CASSLDGAGNQPQHF	TGTGCCAGCAGCTTAGACGGGGCAGGCAATCAGCCCCAGCATTTT
TRBD1	TRBV7-9	many	TRBJ2-7	CASSLGTGQPSYEQYF	TGTGCCAGCAGCTTAGGAACGGGACAGCCCTCCTACGAGCAGTACTTC
TRBD2	TRBV29-1	many	TRBJ2-7	CSAGTSSYEQYF	TGCAGCGCCGGGACTAGTTCCTACGAGCAGTACTTC